This T cell receptor (beta chain) was observed in a study of T cell repertoires in cytomegalovirus infection (dated by TCRdb to between 2017 and 2020). Regarding the research as a whole: The peptide stimulations were aimed at well-studied HLA-B-restricted epitopes as well as recently identified HLA-C-restricted CMV epitopes, whose presentation resists viral immunomodulation. Donor HLA type was relevant to the analysis, because carriage of CMV infection together with the matching HLA type was indicated by public TCR beta signatures.

TCRdb names Illumina HiSeq 1500 as the instrument used. TCRdb handled the public reads itself, with Q25 trimming in fastp and clone calling in MiXCR, and kept productive beta chains. Rows merge per CDR3 protein into single entries with the most common DNA and genes. In this sample the table shows 20,000 to 30,000 distinct CDR3 sequences, 20% to 25% of which occur a single time. Roughly nine tenths of the sample comes from the top ten. As regards this clonotype: No cognate antigen has been identified for it. It has no much larger one-base neighbor in the sample; base qualities were not kept.

Findings and caveats that apply to the study as a whole: In both this cohort and an independent roughly 400-donor cohort, the cumulative frequency of public TCR beta family members distinguished carriers of CMV infection plus the relevant HLA type. The ex vivo response was dominated by HLA-C-restricted CMV-specific TCR beta clonotypes, which also provided the single most frequent clonotype in two of eight donors.

This specimen's treatment or condition label, per the study, means: in vitro stimulation with specific CMV peptide epitopes to enrich CMV-specific T cells. Source: CD8+ T cells from cultured PBMCs, taken from culture after CMV antigen stimulation. This TCR was sampled from a human donor in good health (CMV status not recorded). Some clones in this sample may be carry-over from other donors' samples.

The nucleotides are TGTGCCAGCAGCGTAGAGGCCCATAGCAATCAGCCCCAGCATTTT. Translation gives CASSVEAHSNQPQHF. The chain is assembled from TRBV9 and TRBJ1-5; the D gene assignment is ambiguous. CDR1 and CDR2, per the germline V gene, are SGDLS and YYNGEE. From the cysteine through the phenylalanine, the CDR3 covers 15 amino acids. Just the 45-base CDR3 DNA is kept, in frame starting at base 1. Trimming takes 0 bases from V and 0 bases from J, and the germline ends sit 7 bases apart.